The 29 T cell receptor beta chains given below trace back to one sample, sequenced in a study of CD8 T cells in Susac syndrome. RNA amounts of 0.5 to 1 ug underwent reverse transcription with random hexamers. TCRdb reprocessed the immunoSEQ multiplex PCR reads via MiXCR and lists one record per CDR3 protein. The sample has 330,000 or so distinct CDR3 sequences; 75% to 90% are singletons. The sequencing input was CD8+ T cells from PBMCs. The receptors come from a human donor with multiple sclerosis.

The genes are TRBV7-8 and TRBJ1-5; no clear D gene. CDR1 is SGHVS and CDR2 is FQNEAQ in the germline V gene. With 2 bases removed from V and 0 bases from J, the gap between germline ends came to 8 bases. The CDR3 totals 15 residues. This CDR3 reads CASSLIRNSNQPQHF. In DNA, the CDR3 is TGTGCCAGCAGCTTAATCAGGAATAGCAATCAGCCCCAGCATTTT.

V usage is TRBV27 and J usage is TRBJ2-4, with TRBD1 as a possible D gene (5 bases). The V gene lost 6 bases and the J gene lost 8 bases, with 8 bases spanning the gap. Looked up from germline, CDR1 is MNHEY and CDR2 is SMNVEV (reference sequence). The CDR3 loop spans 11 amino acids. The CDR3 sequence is CASRKGYIQYF. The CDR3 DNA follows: TGTGCCAGCAGAAAGGGGTACATTCAGTACTTC.

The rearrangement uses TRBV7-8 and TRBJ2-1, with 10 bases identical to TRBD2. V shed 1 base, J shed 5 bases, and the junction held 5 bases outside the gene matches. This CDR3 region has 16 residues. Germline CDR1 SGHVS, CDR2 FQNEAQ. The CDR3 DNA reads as TGTGCCAGCAGCTTAGGAGCGGGGGGGCCCCACAATGAGCAGTTCTTC. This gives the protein CASSLGAGGPHNEQFF.

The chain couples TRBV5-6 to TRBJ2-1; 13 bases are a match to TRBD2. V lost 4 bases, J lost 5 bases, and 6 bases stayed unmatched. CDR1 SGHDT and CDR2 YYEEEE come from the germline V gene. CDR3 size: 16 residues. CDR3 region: CASSEGLAGAHNEQFF. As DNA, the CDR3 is TGTGCCAGCAGCGAAGGACTAGCGGGAGCCCACAATGAGCAGTTCTTC.

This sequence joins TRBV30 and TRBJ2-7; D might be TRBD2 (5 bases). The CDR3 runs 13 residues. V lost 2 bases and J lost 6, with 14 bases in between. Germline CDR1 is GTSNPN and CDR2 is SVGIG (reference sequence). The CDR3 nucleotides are TGTGCCTGGAGTCCTAATAACGGAGGCGAGCAGTACTTC. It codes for CAWSPNNGGEQYF. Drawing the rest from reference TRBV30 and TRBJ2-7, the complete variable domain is SQTIHQWPATLVQPVGSPLSLECTVEGTSNPNLYWYRQAAGRGLQLLFYSVGIGQISSEVPQNLSASRPQDRQFILSSKKLLLSDSGFYLCAWSPNNGGEQYFGPGTRLTVT.

CDR3 nucleotides: TGTGCCAGCAGTTTAAGCGCCTTTAGCACAGATACGCAGTATTTT. Protein: CASSLSAFSTDTQYF. This chain joins TRBV27 and TRBJ2-3; D not resolved. There are 15 residues in the CDR3. The germline gives CDR1 MNHEY, CDR2 SMNVEV (reference sequence). Trimming took off 2 bases at V and 0 bases at J, with 9 bases between the two ends.

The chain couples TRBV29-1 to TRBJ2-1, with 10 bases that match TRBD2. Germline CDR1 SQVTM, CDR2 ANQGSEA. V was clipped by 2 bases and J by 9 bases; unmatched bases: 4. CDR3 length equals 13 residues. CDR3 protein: CSVELAGVGEQFF. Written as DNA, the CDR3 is TGCAGCGTTGAACTAGCGGGAGTGGGTGAGCAGTTCTTC.

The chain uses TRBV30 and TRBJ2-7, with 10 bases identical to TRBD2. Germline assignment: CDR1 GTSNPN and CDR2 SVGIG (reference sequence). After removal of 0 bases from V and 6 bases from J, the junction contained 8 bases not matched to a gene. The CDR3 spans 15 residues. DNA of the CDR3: TGTGCCTGGAGTGTAGCTAGCGGGGGAGCGGTCGAGCAGTACTTC. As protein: CAWSVASGGAVEQYF.

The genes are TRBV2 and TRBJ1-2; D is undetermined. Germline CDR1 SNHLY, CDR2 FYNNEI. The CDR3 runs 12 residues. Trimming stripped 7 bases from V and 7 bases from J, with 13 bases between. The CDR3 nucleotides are TGTGCCAGCAAAGCGGGGATGGCTGGCTACACCTTC. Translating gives CASKAGMAGYTF.

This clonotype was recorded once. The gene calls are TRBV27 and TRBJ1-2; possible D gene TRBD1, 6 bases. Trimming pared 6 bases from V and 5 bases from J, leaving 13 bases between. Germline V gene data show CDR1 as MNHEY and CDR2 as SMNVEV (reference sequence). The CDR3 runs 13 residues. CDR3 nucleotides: TGTGCCAGCAGCCCACCAGGGGCTTATGGCTACACCTTC. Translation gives CASSPPGAYGYTF.

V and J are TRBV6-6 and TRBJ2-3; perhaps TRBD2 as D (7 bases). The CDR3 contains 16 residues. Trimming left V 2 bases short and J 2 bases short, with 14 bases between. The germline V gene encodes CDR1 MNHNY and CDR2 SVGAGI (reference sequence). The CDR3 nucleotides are TGTGCCAGCAGTTACCGGGGGGAGGGGGTCACAGATACGCAGTATTTT. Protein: CASSYRGEGVTDTQYF.

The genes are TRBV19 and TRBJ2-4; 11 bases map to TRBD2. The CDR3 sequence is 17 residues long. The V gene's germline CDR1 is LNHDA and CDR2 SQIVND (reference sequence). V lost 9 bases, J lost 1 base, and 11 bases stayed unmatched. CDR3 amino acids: CARNSGRAELAKNIQYF. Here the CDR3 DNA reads TGTGCCAGAAATAGCGGGAGGGCTGAGTTGGCCAAAAACATTCAGTACTTC.

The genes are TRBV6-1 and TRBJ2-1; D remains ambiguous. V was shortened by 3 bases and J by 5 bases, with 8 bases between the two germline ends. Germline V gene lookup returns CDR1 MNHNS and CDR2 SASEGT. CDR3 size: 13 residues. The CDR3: CASSDLPHNEQFF. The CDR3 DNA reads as TGTGCCAGCAGTGATCTACCCCACAATGAGCAGTTCTTC.

The CDR3 spells CASSQAVRKNIQYF. Here the CDR3 DNA reads TGTGCCAGCAGCCAGGCGGTGAGAAAAAACATTCAGTACTTC. This rearrangement joins TRBV7-8 to TRBJ2-4; D uncertain. The CDR3 totals 14 residues. Trimming took off 5 bases at V and 4 bases at J, with 12 bases between the two ends. Germline values: CDR1 SGHVS, CDR2 FQNEAQ.

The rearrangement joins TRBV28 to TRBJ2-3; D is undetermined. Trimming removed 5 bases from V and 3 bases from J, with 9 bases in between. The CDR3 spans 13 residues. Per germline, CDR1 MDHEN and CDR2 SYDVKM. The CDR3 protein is CASSRVLTDTQYF. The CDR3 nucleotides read TGTGCCAGCAGTAGGGTCCTAACAGATACGCAGTATTTT.

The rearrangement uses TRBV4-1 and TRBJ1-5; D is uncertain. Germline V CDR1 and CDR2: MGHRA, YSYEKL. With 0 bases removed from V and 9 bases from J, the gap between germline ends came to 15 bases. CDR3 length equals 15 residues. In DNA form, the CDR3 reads TGCGCCAGCAGCCAAGATCAGGCCATTCCCTGGCCCCAGCATTTT. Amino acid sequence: CASSQDQAIPWPQHF.

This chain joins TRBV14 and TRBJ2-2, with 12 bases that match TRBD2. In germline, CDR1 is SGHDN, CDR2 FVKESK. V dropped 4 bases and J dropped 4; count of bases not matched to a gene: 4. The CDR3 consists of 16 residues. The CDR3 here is CASSLGLAGPTGELFF. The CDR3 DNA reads TGTGCCAGCAGCCTGGGACTAGCGGGCCCCACCGGGGAGCTGTTTTTT.

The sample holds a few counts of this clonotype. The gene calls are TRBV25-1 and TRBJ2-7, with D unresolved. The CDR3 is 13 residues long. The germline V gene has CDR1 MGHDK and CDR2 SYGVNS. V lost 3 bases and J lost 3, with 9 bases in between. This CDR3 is CASSDPMGYEQYF. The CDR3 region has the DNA TGTGCCAGCAGTGACCCCATGGGCTACGAGCAGTACTTC.

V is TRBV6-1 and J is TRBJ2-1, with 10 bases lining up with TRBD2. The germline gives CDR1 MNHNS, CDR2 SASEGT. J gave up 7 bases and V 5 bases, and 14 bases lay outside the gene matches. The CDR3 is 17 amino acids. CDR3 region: CASSPGRASGGGNEQFF. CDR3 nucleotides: TGTGCCAGCAGTCCCGGTAGGGCTAGCGGGGGAGGTAATGAGCAGTTCTTC.

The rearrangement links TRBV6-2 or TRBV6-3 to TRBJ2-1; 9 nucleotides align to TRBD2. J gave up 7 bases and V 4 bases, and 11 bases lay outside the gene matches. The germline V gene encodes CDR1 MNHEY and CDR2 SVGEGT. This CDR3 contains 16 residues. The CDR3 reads CASSLVAGEGVNEQFF. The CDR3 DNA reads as TGTGCCAGCAGTTTGGTAGCGGGGGAGGGGGTGAATGAGCAGTTCTTC.

CDR3 in amino acids: CASSGDVGEQYF. The CDR3 DNA reads TGTGCCAGCAGCGGGGACGTTGGAGAGCAGTACTTC. The chain carries TRBV7-9 and TRBJ2-7; the D call may be TRBD1 or TRBD2 (5 bases each). Germline V gene lookup returns CDR1 SEHNR and CDR2 FQNEAQ (reference sequence). CDR3 length: 12 residues. V lost 5 bases and J lost 7, with 12 bases in between. The entire variable domain, with the rest obtained from reference TRBV7-9 and TRBJ2-7, is as follows: DTGVSQNPRHKITKRGQNVTFRCDPISEHNRLYWYRQTLGQGPEFLTYFQNEAQLEKSRLLSDRFSAERPKGSFSTLEIQRTEQGDSAMYLCASSGDVGEQYFGPGTRLTVT.

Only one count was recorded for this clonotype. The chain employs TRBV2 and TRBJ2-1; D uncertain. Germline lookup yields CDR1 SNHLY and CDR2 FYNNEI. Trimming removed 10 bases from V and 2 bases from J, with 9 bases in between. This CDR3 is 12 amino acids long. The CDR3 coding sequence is TGTGCCACCATGACACCCTACAATGAGCAGTTCTTC. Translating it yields CATMTPYNEQFF.

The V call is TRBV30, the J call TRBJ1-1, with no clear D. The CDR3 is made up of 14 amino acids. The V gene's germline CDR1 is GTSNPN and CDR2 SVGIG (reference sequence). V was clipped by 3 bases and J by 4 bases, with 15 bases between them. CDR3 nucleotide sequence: TGTGCCTGGAGGGCGGGGATGGGCGGCACTGAAGCTTTCTTT. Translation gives CAWRAGMGGTEAFF.

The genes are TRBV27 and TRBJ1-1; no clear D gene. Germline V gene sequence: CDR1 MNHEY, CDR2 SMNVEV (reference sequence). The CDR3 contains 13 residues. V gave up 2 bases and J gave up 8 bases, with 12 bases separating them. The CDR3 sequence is CASSLGPRGEAFF. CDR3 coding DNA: TGTGCCAGCAGTTTAGGCCCCCGCGGAGAAGCTTTCTTT.

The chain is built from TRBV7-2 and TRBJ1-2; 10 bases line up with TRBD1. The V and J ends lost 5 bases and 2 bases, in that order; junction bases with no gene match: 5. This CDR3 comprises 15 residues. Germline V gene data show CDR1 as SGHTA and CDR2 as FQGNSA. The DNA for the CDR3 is TGTGCCAGCAGCCAGGAGACAGGGGGCAACTATGGCTACACCTTC. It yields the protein CASSQETGGNYGYTF.

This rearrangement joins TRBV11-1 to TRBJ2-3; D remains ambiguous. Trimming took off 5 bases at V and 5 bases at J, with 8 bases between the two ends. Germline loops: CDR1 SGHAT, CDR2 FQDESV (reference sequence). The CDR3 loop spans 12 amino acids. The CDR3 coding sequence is TGTGCCAGCAGCGCTCGACTAGATACGCAGTATTTT. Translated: CASSARLDTQYF.

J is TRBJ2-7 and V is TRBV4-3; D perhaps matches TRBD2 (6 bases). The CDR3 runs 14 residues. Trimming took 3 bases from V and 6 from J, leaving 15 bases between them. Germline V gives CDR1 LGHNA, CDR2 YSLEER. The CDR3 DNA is TGCGCCAGCAGCCAGGACACAACTAGCCCCGAGCAGTACTTC. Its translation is CASSQDTTSPEQYF.

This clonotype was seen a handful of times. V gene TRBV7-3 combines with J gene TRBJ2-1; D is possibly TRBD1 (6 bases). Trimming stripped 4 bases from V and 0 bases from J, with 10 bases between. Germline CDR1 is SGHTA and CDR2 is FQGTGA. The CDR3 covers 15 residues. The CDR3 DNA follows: TGTGCCAGCAGCTCGACAGGTGGCTCCTACAATGAGCAGTTCTTC. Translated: CASSSTGGSYNEQFF. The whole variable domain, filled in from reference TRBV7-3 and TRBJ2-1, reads GAGVSQTPSNKVTEKGKYVELRCDPISGHTALYWYRQSLGQGPEFLIYFQGTGAADDSGLPNDRFFAVRPEGSVSTLKIQRTERGDSAVYLCASSSTGGSYNEQFFGPGTRLTVL.

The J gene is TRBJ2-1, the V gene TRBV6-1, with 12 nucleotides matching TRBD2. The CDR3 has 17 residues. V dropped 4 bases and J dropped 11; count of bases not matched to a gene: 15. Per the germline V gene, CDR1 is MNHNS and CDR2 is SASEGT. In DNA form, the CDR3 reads TGTGCCAGCAGTGGACTAGCGGGAGAGGGCGGACCACTTAAGCAGTTCTTC. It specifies CASSGLAGEGGPLKQFF.